The TCR beta chain under discussion was sequenced for a study of blood T cell repertoires in COVID-19. Study-wide context: Sites across the United States, Italy and Spain contributed samples from acute and convalescent COVID-19. T cells, B-cell-depleted T cells, or PBMCs provided the cDNA or gDNA that served as material.

Germline-derived CDR1 and CDR2 are LNHDA and SQIVND (reference sequence). The CDR3 spans 15 residues. V lost 4 bases to trimming and J lost 0 bases, with 13 bases between them. Original processing methods: Amplification of reference gene primers was used by the study to estimate nucleated cell counts. TCRdb keeps only in-frame clones here, not all; method: immunoSEQ multiplex PCR. The V and J calls and clone size come from that table; D and trimming were worked out from the DNA. Altogether 200,000 to 250,000 clones are present, about 88% being singletons, with the ten largest covering around 3%. V is TRBV19 and J is TRBJ2-7; TRBD1 might be the D (6 bases). The sequenced sample was peripheral blood. The TCR comes from a man between 45 and 60 years old who had recovered from COVID-19. The CDR3 sequence is CASSTGTTPSYEQYF. The CDR3 nucleotides are TGTGCCAGTAGTACTGGGACAACTCCCTCCTACGAGCAGTACTTC.